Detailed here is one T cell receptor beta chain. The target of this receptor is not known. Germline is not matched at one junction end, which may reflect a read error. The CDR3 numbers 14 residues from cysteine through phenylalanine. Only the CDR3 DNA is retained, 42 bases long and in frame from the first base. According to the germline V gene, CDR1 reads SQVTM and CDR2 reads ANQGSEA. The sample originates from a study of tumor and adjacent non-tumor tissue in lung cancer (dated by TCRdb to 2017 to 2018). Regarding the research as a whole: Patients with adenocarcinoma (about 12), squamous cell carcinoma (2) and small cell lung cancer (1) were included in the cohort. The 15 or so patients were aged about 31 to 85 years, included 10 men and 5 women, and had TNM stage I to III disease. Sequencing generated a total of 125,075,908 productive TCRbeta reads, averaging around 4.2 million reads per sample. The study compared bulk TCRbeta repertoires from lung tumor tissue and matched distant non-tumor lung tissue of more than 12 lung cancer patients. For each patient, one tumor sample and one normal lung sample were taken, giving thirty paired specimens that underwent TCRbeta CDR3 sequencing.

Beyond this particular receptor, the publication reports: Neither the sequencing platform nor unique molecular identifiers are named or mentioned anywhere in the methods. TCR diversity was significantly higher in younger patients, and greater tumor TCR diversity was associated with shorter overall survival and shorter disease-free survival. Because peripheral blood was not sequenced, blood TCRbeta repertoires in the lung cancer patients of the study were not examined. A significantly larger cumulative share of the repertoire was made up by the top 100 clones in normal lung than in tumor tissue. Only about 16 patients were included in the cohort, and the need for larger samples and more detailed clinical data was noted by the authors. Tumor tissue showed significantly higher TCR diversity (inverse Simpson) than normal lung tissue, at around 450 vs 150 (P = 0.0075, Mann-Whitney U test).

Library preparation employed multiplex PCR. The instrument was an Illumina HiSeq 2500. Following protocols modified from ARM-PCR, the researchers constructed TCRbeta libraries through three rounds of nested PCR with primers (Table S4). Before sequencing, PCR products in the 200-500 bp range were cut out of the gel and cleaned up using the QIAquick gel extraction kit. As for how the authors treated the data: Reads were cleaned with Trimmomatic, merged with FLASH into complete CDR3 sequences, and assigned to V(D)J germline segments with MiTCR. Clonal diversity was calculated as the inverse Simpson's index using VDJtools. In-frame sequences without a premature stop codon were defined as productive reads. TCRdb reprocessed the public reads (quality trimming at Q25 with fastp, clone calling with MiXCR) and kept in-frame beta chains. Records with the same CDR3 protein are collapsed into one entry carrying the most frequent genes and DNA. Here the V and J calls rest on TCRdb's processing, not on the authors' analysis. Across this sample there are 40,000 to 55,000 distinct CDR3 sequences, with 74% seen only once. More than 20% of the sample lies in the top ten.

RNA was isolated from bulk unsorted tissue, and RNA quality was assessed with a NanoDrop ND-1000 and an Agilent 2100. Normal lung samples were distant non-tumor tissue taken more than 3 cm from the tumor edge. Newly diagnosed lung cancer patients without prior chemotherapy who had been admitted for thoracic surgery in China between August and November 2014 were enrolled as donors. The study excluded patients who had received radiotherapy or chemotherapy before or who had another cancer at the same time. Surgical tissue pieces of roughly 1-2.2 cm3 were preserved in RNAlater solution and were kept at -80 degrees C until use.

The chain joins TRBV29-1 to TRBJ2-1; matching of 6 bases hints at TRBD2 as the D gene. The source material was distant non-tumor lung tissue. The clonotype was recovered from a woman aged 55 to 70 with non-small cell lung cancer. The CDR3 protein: CSAGGGNSYSEQFF. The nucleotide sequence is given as TGCAGCGCTGGTGGAGGGAACTCTTACAGTGAGCAGTTCTTC.